This entry is about one T cell receptor (beta chain). The antigen it recognizes is unknown. Qualities for individual bases were not recorded, and no much larger clone is one base off. The record originates from a study of T cell responses to AZD1222 COVID-19 vaccine (dated by TCRdb to 2020 to 2022). For the wider study: TCR sequencing was performed for about 250 trial participants, of whom around 200 were given two doses of AZD1222 and around 25 were given two doses of MenACWY control vaccine. Trial participants were enrolled into age subgroups of 18-55, 56-69 and 70-plus years, which contained about 150, 28 and 57 TCR-sequenced participants, respectively.

Here is what the overall study found, with its caveats: The whole spike protein was spanned by vaccine-associated CD4 TCRs, and dominant responses were seen in regions 160-218 and 743-854. Conclusions about previously exposed vaccinees were limited because only six AZD1222 recipients were SARS-CoV-2 seropositive at baseline. The 56-69-year group was small, and its depth increase did not reach significance, likely because of low power. After two AZD1222 doses, spike-specific TCR breadth and depth were significantly higher than at day 0 and than in MenACWY recipients. Epitopes outside the regions mutated in the B.1.351 and B.1.1.7 variants were reportedly recognized by nearly half of the unique spike-specific TCRs. Participants were mostly white British, with more females than males. The authors suggested clonal diversity may have been underestimated. No day 14 peak-response samples were available, so repertoires were characterized only after the peak T cell response.

The time point label, read with the paper, signifies: about 28 days (+/-7) after the second vaccine dose. AZD1222 recipients given second doses at about 4 weeks or at about 12 weeks were pooled, since spike-specific TCR depth and breadth were not found to differ between the two schedules. Samples from vaccinated people were obtained from the UK trials COV001 and COV002, which included a single-blind randomized controlled phase 2/3 trial of AZD1222 (ChAdOx1 nCoV-19) in healthy adults. Trial participant PBMC samples were collected at day 0 and day 28 after the second dose for TCRbeta chain sequencing. The CDR3 regions of human TCRbeta chains were analyzed by immunosequencing. In the paper's pipeline: TCRs in the repertoires were matched against a reference library of SARS-CoV-2-specific TCRs that had been generated with the MIRA antigen-specificity platform. Breadth meant the fraction of unique TCRs that were SARS-CoV-2-associated, whereas depth meant the fraction of total T cells that were SARS-CoV-2-associated. Each spike-specific TCR was assigned to its reactive spike region and to a CD4 or CD8 class using the MIRA data. Log10-transformed breadth and depth values were compared by one-way ANOVA with Sidak's multiple comparisons tests. TCRdb carries this immuneACCESS record with in-frame sequences only. Its versions omit some clonotypes, under half of them owing to an unresolved V gene in the studies checked, with the rest unexplained. Clone size and V and J calls were adopted from that table, with D and trimming inferred from the DNA. Recorded for this sample are over 50,000 clones; 65% to 85% of them occurred a single time. Of the sample, approximately 24% is held by the ten largest clones.

From the germline V gene, CDR1 is MDHEN and CDR2 is SYDVKM. Trimming removed 2 bases from V and 7 bases from J; the gene matches leave 5 bases unexplained. The CDR3 sequence holds 14 residues, the cysteine and phenylalanine included. The only DNA kept is the CDR3, 42 bases in frame from the first base. This specimen was peripheral blood, taken 28 days after the second AZD1222 dose. The chain employs TRBV28 and TRBJ1-5; 7 of the junction bases match TRBD1. This sequence originates from an adult who received the AZD1222 COVID-19 vaccine. The DNA reads TGTGCCAGCAGTTTAAGACAGGGCGGCCAGCCCCAGCATTTT. This sequence encodes CASSLRQGGQPQHF.